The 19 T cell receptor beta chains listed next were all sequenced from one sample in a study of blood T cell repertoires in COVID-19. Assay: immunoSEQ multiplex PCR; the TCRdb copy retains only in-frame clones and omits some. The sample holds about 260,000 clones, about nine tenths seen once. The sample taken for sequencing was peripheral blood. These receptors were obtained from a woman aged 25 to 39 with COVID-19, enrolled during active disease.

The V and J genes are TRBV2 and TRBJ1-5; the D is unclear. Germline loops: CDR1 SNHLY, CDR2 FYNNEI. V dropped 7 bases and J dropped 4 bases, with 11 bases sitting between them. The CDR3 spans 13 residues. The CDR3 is CASNYISNQPQHF. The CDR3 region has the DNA TGTGCCAGCAATTACATTTCAAATCAGCCCCAGCATTTT. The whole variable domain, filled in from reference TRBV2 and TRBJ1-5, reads EPEVTQTPSHQVTQMGQEVILRCVPISNHLYFYWYRQILGQKVEFLVSFYNNEISEKSEIFDDQFSVERPDGSNFTLKIRSTKLEDSAMYFCASNYISNQPQHFGDGTRLSIL.

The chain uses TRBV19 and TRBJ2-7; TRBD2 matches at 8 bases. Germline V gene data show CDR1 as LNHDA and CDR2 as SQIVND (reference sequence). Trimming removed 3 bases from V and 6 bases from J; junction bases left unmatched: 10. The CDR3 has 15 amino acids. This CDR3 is CASSISGSHLGEQYF. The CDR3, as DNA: TGTGCCAGTAGTATCAGCGGGAGCCACCTGGGCGAGCAGTACTTC.

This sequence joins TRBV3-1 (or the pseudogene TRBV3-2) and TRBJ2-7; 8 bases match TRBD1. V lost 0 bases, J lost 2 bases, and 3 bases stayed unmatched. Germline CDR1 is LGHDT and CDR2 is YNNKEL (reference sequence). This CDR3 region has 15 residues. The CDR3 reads CASSQDWGQAYEQYF. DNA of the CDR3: TGTGCCAGCAGCCAAGATTGGGGACAGGCCTACGAGCAGTACTTC.

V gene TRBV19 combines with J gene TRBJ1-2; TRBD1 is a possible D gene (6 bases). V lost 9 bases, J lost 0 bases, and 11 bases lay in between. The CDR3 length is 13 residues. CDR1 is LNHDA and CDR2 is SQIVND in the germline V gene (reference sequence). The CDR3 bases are TGTGCCAGCCAGGACAGTACTAACTATGGCTACACCTTC. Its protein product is CASQDSTNYGYTF.

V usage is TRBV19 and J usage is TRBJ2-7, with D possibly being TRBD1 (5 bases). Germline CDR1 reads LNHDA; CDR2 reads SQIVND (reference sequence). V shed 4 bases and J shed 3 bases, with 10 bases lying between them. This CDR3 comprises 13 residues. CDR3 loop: CASSKSGLYEQYF. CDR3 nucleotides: TGTGCCAGTAGTAAGTCAGGGCTCTACGAGCAGTACTTC.

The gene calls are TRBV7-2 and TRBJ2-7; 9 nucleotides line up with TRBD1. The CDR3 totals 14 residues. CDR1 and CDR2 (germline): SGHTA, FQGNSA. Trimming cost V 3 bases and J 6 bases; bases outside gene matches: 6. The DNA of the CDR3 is TGTGCCAGCAGCTTCCGGGACAGGGTATCCGAGCAGTACTTC. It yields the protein CASSFRDRVSEQYF.

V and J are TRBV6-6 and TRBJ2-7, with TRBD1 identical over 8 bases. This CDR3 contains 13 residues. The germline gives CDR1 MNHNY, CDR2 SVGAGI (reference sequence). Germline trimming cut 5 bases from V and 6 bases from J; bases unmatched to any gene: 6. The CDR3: CASSLTGEGEQYF. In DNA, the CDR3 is TGTGCCAGCAGTCTGACAGGGGAAGGCGAGCAGTACTTC.

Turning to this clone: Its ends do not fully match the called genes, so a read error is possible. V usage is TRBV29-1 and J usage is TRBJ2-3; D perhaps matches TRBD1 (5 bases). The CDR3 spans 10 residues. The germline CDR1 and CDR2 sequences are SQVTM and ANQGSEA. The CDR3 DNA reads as TGCAGCGTTCAGAGACAGCACCCGATTTTT. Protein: CSVQRQHPIF.

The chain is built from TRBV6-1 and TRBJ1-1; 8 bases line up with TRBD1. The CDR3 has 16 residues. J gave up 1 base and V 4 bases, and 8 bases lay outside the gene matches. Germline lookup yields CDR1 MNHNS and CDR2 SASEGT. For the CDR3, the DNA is TGTGCCAGCAGTGCAAAGAGGGGGACAGGGAACACTGAAGCTTTCTTT. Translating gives CASSAKRGTGNTEAFF.

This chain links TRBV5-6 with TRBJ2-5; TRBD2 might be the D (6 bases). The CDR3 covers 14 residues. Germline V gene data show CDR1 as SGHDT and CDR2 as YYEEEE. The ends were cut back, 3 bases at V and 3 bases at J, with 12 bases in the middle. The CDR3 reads CASSYGTPKETQYF. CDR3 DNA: TGTGCCAGCAGCTACGGGACTCCTAAAGAGACCCAGTACTTC. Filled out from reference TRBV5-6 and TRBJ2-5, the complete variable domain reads DAGVTQSPTHLIKTRGQQVTLRCSPKSGHDTVSWYQQALGQGPQFIFQYYEEEERQRGNFPDRFSGHQFPNYSSELNVNALLLGDSALYLCASSYGTPKETQYFGPGTRLLVL.

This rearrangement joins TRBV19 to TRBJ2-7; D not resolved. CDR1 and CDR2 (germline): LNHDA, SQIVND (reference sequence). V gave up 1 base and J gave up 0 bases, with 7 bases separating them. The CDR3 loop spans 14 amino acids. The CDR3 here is CASSIVDNSYEQYF. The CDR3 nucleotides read TGTGCCAGTAGTATAGTAGACAACTCCTACGAGCAGTACTTC.

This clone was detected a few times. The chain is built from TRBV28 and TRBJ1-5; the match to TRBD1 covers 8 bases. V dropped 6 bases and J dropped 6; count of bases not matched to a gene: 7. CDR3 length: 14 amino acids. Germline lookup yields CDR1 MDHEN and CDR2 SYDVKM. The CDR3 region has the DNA TGTGCCAGCAGCCTTGCAGGGGGCCGTCAGCCCCAGCATTTT. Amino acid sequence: CASSLAGGRQPQHF. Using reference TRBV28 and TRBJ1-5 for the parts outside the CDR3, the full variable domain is DVKVTQSSRYLVKRTGEKVFLECVQDMDHENMFWYRQDPGLGLRLIYFSYDVKMKEKGDIPEGYSVSREKKERFSLILESASTNQTSMYLCASSLAGGRQPQHFGDGTRLSIL.

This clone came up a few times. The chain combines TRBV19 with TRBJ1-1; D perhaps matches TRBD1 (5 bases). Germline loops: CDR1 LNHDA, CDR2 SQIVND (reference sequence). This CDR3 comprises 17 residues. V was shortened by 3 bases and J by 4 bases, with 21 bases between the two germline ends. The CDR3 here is CASSMGRGGGALTEAFF. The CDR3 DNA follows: TGTGCCAGTAGTATGGGTCGCGGAGGAGGGGCGCTCACTGAAGCTTTCTTT.

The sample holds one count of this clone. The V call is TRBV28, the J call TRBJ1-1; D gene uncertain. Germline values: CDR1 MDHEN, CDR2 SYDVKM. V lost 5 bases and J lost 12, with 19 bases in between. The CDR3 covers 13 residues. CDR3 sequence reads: CASSPDRWRKTFF. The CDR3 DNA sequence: TGTGCCAGCAGTCCAGACCGGTGGAGAAAAACTTTCTTT. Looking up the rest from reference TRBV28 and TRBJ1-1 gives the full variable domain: DVKVTQSSRYLVKRTGEKVFLECVQDMDHENMFWYRQDPGLGLRLIYFSYDVKMKEKGDIPEGYSVSREKKERFSLILESASTNQTSMYLCASSPDRWRKTFFGQGTRLTVV.

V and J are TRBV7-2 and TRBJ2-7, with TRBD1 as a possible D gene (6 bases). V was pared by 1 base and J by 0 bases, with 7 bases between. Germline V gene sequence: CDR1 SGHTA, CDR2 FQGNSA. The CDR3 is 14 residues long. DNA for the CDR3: TGTGCCAGCAGCTTAGGGACAGCCTCCTACGAGCAGTACTTC. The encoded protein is CASSLGTASYEQYF.

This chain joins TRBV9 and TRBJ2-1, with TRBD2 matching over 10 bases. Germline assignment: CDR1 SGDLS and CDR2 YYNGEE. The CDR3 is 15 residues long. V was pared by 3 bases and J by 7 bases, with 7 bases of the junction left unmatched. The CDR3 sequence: CASSASSGRMNEQFF. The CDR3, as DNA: TGTGCCAGCAGCGCCTCTAGCGGGAGAATGAATGAGCAGTTCTTC.

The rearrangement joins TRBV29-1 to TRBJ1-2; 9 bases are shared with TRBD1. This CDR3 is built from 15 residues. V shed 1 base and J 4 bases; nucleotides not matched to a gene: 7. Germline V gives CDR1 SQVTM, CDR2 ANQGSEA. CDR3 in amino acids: CSVEGDRELTYGYTF. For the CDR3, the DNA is TGCAGCGTTGAAGGGGACAGGGAGTTGACCTATGGCTACACCTTC.

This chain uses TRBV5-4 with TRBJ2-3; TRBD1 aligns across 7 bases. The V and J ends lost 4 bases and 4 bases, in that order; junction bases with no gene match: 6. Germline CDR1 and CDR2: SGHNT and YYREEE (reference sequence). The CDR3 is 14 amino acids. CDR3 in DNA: TGTGCCAGCAGCGAGACAGGGCAGGCAGATACGCAGTATTTT. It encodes CASSETGQADTQYF.

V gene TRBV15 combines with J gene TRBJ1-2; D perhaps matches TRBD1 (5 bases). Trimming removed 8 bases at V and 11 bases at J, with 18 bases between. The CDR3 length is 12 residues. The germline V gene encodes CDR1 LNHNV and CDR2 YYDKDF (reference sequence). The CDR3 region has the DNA TGTGCCACCTGGAGGGAACCGGGGCGGTACACCTTC. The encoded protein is CATWREPGRYTF.